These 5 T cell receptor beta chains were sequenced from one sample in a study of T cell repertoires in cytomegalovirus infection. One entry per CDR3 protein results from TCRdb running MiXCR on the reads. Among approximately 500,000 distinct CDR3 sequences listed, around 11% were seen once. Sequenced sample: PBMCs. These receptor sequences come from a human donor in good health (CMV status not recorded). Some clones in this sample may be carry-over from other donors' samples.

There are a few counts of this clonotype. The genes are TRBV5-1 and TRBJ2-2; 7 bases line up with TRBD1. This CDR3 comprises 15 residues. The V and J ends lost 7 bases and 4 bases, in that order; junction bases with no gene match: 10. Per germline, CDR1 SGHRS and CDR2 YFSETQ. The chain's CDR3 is CASFPRQGVTGELFF. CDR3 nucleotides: TGCGCCAGCTTTCCCCGGCAGGGGGTCACCGGGGAGCTGTTTTTT.

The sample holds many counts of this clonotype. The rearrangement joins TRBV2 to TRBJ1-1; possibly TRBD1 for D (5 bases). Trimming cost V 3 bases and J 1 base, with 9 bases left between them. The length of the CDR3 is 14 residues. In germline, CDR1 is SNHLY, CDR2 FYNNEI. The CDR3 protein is CASSEGPGNTEAFF. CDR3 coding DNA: TGTGCCAGCAGTGAGGGGCCAGGGAACACTGAAGCTTTCTTT.

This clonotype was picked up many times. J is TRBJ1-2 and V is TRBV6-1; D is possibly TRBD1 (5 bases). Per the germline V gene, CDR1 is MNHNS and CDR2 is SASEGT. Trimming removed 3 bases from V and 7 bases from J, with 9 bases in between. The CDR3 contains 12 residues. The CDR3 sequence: CASSDGQVGYTF. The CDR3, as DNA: TGTGCCAGCAGTGATGGACAAGTTGGCTACACCTTC.

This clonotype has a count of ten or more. The CDR3 loop reads CASSQGPNTGELFF. The DNA for the CDR3 is TGTGCCAGCAGCCAAGGTCCGAACACCGGGGAGCTGTTTTTT. The rearrangement joins TRBV3-1 to TRBJ2-2; D gene ambiguous. V was shortened by 1 base and J by 0 bases, with 3 bases between the two germline ends. The CDR3 contains 14 residues. Germline V gene sequence: CDR1 LGHDT, CDR2 YNNKEL (reference sequence).

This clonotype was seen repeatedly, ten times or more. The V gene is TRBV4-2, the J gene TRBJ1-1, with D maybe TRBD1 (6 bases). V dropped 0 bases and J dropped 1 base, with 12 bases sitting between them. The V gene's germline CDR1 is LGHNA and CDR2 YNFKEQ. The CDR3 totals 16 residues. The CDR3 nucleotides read TGTGCCAGCAGCCAAGATAACGGGGGGCAGAACACTGAAGCTTTCTTT. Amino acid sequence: CASSQDNGGQNTEAFF.